This entry features one T cell receptor beta chain sequence. This clone has just one count. Its recognized antigen is unknown. No base quality values were provided; no much bigger clone lies one nucleotide off. In the prospective study, participants were roughly 18 to 90 years old, resided in under 30 geographic areas of the United States, and were enrolled through a virtual design. To assign participants to cohorts, the prospective study relied on clinical history that participants themselves reported in a screening survey and a study questionnaire. ImmuneRACE Cohort 3 recovered participants were defined by two consecutive negative NP/OP PCR tests, healthcare professional clearance, or symptom resolution. Mobile phlebotomists in the prospective study collected whole blood, serum and a nasopharyngeal or oropharyngeal swab from every participant. Participants in the prospective study had the option to provide additional blood draws and questionnaires over a 2-month period. Blood samples from the prospective study were shipped frozen or at room temperature prior to DNA extraction.

The sample comes from a study of blood T cell repertoires in COVID-19 (dated by TCRdb to 2018 to 2021). General notes on the study: Samples covering the acute and convalescent phases of COVID-19 were provided by collaborators in the United States, Italy and Spain. Where available, HLA class I and class II types were obtained from metadata supplied by the sample provider rather than from assay-based typing. The repertoires were released in a freely available public database intended as a resource for research on the immune response to SARS-CoV-2. The material from the prospective study consisted of cDNA or gDNA derived from T cells, B-cell-depleted T cells, or PBMCs. The sample metadata nearly always contained a de-identified subject ID, COVID-19 status, age in years and sex. Deeply sampled blood TCRbeta repertoires from subjects exposed to, actively infected with, or recovered from COVID-19 were included in the dataset. The samples were drawn from the first 160 participants of the ongoing ImmuneRACE study and from over a thousand subjects provided by 6 global collaborators.

Study-wide conclusions, independent of this receptor: The amount of clinical and demographic metadata varied by source and participant and was provided uncurated.

CDR1 and CDR2 (MDHEN, SYDVKM) derive from the germline V gene. V is cut by 5 bases and J by 3 bases, and the space between the germline ends is 16 bases. Spanning cysteine to phenylalanine, the CDR3 consists of 15 amino acids. The only DNA kept is the CDR3, 45 bases in frame from the first base. The immunoSEQ Assay, a bias-controlled multiplex PCR, was used to amplify TCRbeta CDR3 regions from genomic DNA. As for the original processing: The number of nucleated cells in each sample was estimated by amplification of reference gene primers within the assay. Sequence reads were collapsed and filtered to measure the absolute abundance of every unique TCRbeta CDR3 rearrangement. Productive Simpson clonality was computed per sample as the square root of Simpson's diversity index over productive rearrangements. Entries here come from immuneACCESS through TCRdb and include only in-frame sequences with V and J called. Some clones fail to appear in such tables; in the studies checked, an unresolved V gene covers under half of the shortfall, and the cause of the remainder is unknown. V and J calls and clone size come straight from that table; D and trimming were deduced from the DNA. In this sample the table shows over 150,000 clones, around 84% of which occur a single time. The top ten clones comprise roughly 3.2% of the sample.

The V gene is TRBV28 and the J gene is TRBJ1-1; the D segment could be TRBD1, given 5 matching bases. The receptor's source is a young woman who had recovered from COVID-19. Sequencing input: PBMCs or T cells enriched from blood (not recorded which). The DNA sequence follows: TGTGCCAGCAGTCCAAGACAGAAGCGGGACACTGAAGCTTTCTTT. This sequence encodes CASSPRQKRDTEAFF.